The 3 T cell receptor beta chains below were found in one sample sequenced in a study of CD8+ T cells in alopecia areata. cDNA reverse transcribed from extracted RNA served as the sequencing template. TCRdb's table, derived via immunoSEQ multiplex PCR, lists solely in-frame clones and lacks some. The sample holds some 190,000 clones, approximately 65% seen once. Described treatment: oral pan-JAK inhibitor, 5-10 mg twice daily. This sample comprised CD4+ T cells sorted from blood, obtained between weeks 44 and 45, from a patient treated with tofacitinib. The receptor source for this set is a human donor with alopecia areata.

The chain couples TRBV6-5 to TRBJ1-4, with D unclear. The CDR3 has 13 residues. The V end was cut by 6 bases, the J end by 7 bases, with 12 bases between. Germline CDR1 is MNHEY and CDR2 is SVGAGI. CDR3 in amino acids: CASRNTRAEKLFF. The CDR3 DNA reads TGTGCCAGCAGAAACACCCGTGCTGAAAAACTGTTTTTT.

This clone was detected a few times. Written as DNA, the CDR3 is TGCGCCAGCAGTCGTCGACAGGGTTCCGGCTACACCTTC. It specifies CASSRRQGSGYTF. J is TRBJ1-2 and V is TRBV23-1, with 7 positions matching TRBD1. TRBV23-1 carries the ORF label, with uncertain function. There are 13 residues in the CDR3. Unmatched junction bases numbered 7, after V lost 4 bases and J lost 8 bases.

The CDR3 spells CSVLAPGLNEQYF. The DNA for the CDR3 is TGCAGCGTACTAGCTCCGGGACTTAACGAGCAGTACTTC. The V and J genes are TRBV29-1 and TRBJ2-5, with D possibly matching TRBD2 (6 bases). The DNA end lines up better with TRBJ2-7; the J call may be wrong. This CDR3 has 13 residues. Per the germline V gene, CDR1 is SQVTM and CDR2 is ANQGSEA.